A selection of T cell receptor beta chains follows, all from one sample in a study of T cells in Graves' hyperthyroidism and ophthalmopathy. TCRdb analysed the multiplex PCR reads with MiXCR anew, one entry per CDR3 protein. The sample contains roughly 110,000 distinct CDR3 sequences, 16% of which appear only once. Sequenced sample: blood. Receptors were obtained from a woman aged 50 to 60 with Graves' hyperthyroidism. Both conserved end residues are part of each CDR3. Each record gives: V gene, D gene, clone size, J gene, CDR3 protein, CDR3 DNA. A D gene is named only where the DNA matches it firmly. Only some rows state a clone size, as once, few, many or a class for expanded clones.

V: TRBV12-3/TRBV12-4
D: TRBD1
size: many
J: TRBJ2-3
CDR3: CASKDTGGGTDTQYF
DNA: TGTGCCAGCAAAGATACAGGGGGCGGCACAGATACGCAGTATTTT

V: TRBV12-3/TRBV12-4
D: .
size: many
J: TRBJ2-3
CDR3: CASSFWGPDTQYF
DNA: TGTGCCAGCAGTTTCTGGGGTCCAGATACGCAGTATTTT

V: TRBV6-2/TRBV6-3
D: .
size: .
J: TRBJ2-5
CDR3: CASRRDQETQYF
DNA: TGTGCCAGCAGGAGGGATCAAGAGACCCAGTACTTC

V: TRBV20-1
D: .
size: .
J: TRBJ2-3
CDR3: CSVYTDTQYF
DNA: TGCAGTGTATACACAGATACGCAGTATTTT

V: TRBV28
D: .
size: many
J: TRBJ1-4
CDR3: CASSSLRDLLGEKLFF
DNA: TGTGCCAGCAGTTCCCTACGGGACCTCCTAGGCGAAAAACTGTTTTTT

V: TRBV5-1
D: .
size: .
J: TRBJ2-7
CDR3: CASSLAGTYEQYF
DNA: TGCGCCAGCAGCTTGGCTGGGACCTACGAGCAGTACTTC

V: TRBV5-1
D: .
size: .
J: TRBJ2-3
CDR3: CASSLEGWGTDTQYF
DNA: TGCGCCAGCAGCTTGGAGGGGTGGGGCACAGATACGCAGTATTTT

V: TRBV15
D: .
size: .
J: TRBJ1-1
CDR3: CATSRDNAGTEAFF
DNA: TGTGCCACCAGCAGAGATAATGCAGGTACTGAAGCTTTCTTT

V: TRBV29-1
D: .
size: many
J: TRBJ2-3
CDR3: CSVEGGGSDTQYF
DNA: TGCAGCGTTGAAGGGGGGGGCTCAGATACGCAGTATTTT

V: TRBV7-3
D: .
size: .
J: TRBJ2-2
CDR3: CASSPGSPPWELFF
DNA: TGTGCCAGCAGCCCTGGGTCCCCCCCCTGGGAGCTGTTTTTT

V: TRBV5-8
D: .
size: many
J: TRBJ2-5
CDR3: CASSPTRWQETQYF
DNA: TGTGCCAGCAGCCCGACTAGGTGGCAAGAGACCCAGTACTTC

V: TRBV29-1
D: TRBD2
size: many
J: TRBJ2-1
CDR3: CSATDGTRGQRSYNEQFF
DNA: TGCAGCGCAACAGATGGGACTAGAGGTCAGAGGTCCTACAATGAGCAGTTCTTC

V: TRBV13
D: TRBD1
size: .
J: TRBJ2-5
CDR3: CASSSKQGNTQYF
DNA: TGTGCCAGCAGCTCTAAACAGGGGAACACCCAGTACTTC

V: TRBV30
D: TRBD1
size: many
J: TRBJ2-5
CDR3: CAWTTGGETQYF
DNA: TGTGCCTGGACTACAGGGGGGGAGACCCAGTACTTC

V: TRBV20-1
D: TRBD2
size: many
J: TRBJ2-1
CDR3: CSAPGLAGGTNEQFF
DNA: TGCAGTGCGCCCGGACTAGCGGGAGGCACCAATGAGCAGTTCTTC

V: TRBV27
D: TRBD2
size: many
J: TRBJ2-1
CDR3: CASSLLTGGPGRNEQFF
DNA: TGTGCCAGCAGTTTACTAACGGGAGGGCCGGGGAGGAATGAGCAGTTCTTC

V: TRBV20-1
D: .
size: many
J: TRBJ2-7
CDR3: CSAEPRDYEQYF
DNA: TGCAGTGCCGAGCCCCGGGACTACGAGCAGTACTTC

V: TRBV2
D: TRBD1
size: .
J: TRBJ1-1
CDR3: CASSTGTGGKTEAFF
DNA: TGTGCCAGCTCTACCGGGACAGGGGGCAAGACTGAAGCTTTCTTT

V: TRBV5-1
D: TRBD1
size: many
J: TRBJ2-2
CDR3: CASTPTGANTGELFF
DNA: TGCGCCAGCACCCCGACAGGGGCCAACACCGGGGAGCTGTTTTTT

V: TRBV12-3/TRBV12-4
D: .
size: many
J: TRBJ2-1
CDR3: CASSFSGGTYNEQFF
DNA: TGTGCCAGCAGTTTTTCAGGGGGGACCTACAATGAGCAGTTCTTC

V: TRBV3-1
D: .
size: .
J: TRBJ1-1
CDR3: CASSPLLNTEAFF
DNA: TGTGCCAGCAGCCCTCTTCTTAACACTGAAGCTTTCTTT

V: TRBV12-3/TRBV12-4
D: .
size: many
J: TRBJ2-2
CDR3: CASSFFGTGELFF
DNA: TGTGCCAGCAGTTTTTTTGGCACCGGGGAGCTGTTTTTT

V: TRBV6-2/TRBV6-3
D: TRBD2
size: many
J: TRBJ2-1
CDR3: CASSIPASGSFNEQFF
DNA: TGTGCCAGCAGTATACCAGCTAGCGGGAGTTTCAATGAGCAGTTCTTC

V: TRBV5-6
D: .
size: .
J: TRBJ1-1
CDR3: CASSLKTGARTEAFF
DNA: TGTGCCAGCAGCTTGAAGACCGGGGCCCGTACTGAAGCTTTCTTT

V: TRBV28
D: TRBD1
size: many
J: TRBJ2-2
CDR3: CASSFGTGNTGELFF
DNA: TGTGCCAGCAGTTTTGGGACAGGGAACACCGGGGAGCTGTTTTTT

V: TRBV11-1
D: .
size: many
J: TRBJ2-5
CDR3: CASSTPGARTQYF
DNA: TGTGCCAGCAGCACCCCAGGCGCGCGGACCCAGTACTTC

V: TRBV7-3
D: .
size: many
J: TRBJ2-1
CDR3: CASSPRRGNNEQFF
DNA: TGTGCCAGCAGCCCCCGGCGGGGTAACAATGAGCAGTTCTTC

V: TRBV12-3/TRBV12-4
D: TRBD2
size: many
J: TRBJ2-1
CDR3: CASSLTSSDNEQFF
DNA: TGTGCCAGCAGTCTGACTAGCAGCGACAATGAGCAGTTCTTC

V: TRBV11-2
D: .
size: many
J: TRBJ2-1
CDR3: CASSSLTHNEQFF
DNA: TGTGCCAGCAGCTCCCTGACCCACAATGAGCAGTTCTTC

V: TRBV24-1
D: .
size: many
J: TRBJ1-1
CDR3: CATSGSSSVAFF
DNA: TGTGCCACCAGTGGGTCCTCCAGCGTAGCTTTCTTT

V: TRBV28
D: .
size: many
J: TRBJ2-3
CDR3: CASSGTPTDTQYF
DNA: TGTGCCAGCTCCGGGACACCCACAGATACGCAGTATTTT

V: TRBV29-1
D: TRBD2
size: many
J: TRBJ2-1
CDR3: CSVVLAGHYNEQFF
DNA: TGCAGCGTAGTACTAGCGGGCCATTACAATGAGCAGTTCTTC

V: TRBV3-1
D: TRBD2
size: .
J: TRBJ2-1
CDR3: CASSQEGAGRYEQFF
DNA: TGTGCCAGCAGCCAAGAGGGAGCGGGACGGTATGAGCAGTTCTTC

V: TRBV20-1
D: .
size: many
J: TRBJ2-1
CDR3: CSAREWGPYNEQFF
DNA: TGCAGTGCTAGAGAGTGGGGCCCCTACAATGAGCAGTTCTTC

V: TRBV18
D: .
size: many
J: TRBJ2-5
CDR3: CASSPQGGYQETQYF
DNA: TGTGCCAGCTCACCCCAAGGCGGGTACCAAGAGACCCAGTACTTC

V: TRBV28
D: TRBD1
size: .
J: TRBJ2-5
CDR3: CASSSGQGPQYF
DNA: TGTGCCAGCAGTTCGGGACAGGGTCCACAGTACTTC

V: TRBV19
D: .
size: many
J: TRBJ1-1
CDR3: CASSIWAEKDEAFF
DNA: TGTGCCAGTAGTATCTGGGCAGAGAAAGACGAAGCTTTCTTT

V: TRBV27
D: TRBD1
size: many
J: TRBJ2-1
CDR3: CASSLGTGGINEQFF
DNA: TGTGCCAGCAGTCTCGGGACAGGGGGTATCAATGAGCAGTTCTTC

V: TRBV7-9
D: .
size: many
J: TRBJ2-3
CDR3: CASSKMGSVGAATDTQYF
DNA: TGTGCCAGCAGCAAAATGGGGTCTGTGGGTGCAGCCACAGATACGCAGTATTTT

V: TRBV7-2
D: TRBD2
size: .
J: TRBJ2-1
CDR3: CASSPSGRTRNEQFF
DNA: TGTGCCAGCAGCCCGAGCGGGAGAACCCGCAATGAGCAGTTCTTC

V: TRBV20-1
D: TRBD2
size: many
J: TRBJ2-3
CDR3: CSARETSGRSGTDTQYF
DNA: TGCAGTGCTAGAGAAACTAGCGGGAGGTCTGGCACAGATACGCAGTATTTT

V: TRBV3-1
D: .
size: many
J: TRBJ1-3
CDR3: CASSQSRLEDTIYF
DNA: TGTGCCAGCAGCCAGAGCCGTCTAGAGGACACCATATATTTT

V: TRBV30
D: .
size: many
J: TRBJ2-3
CDR3: CAWSVTDTQYF
DNA: TGTGCCTGGAGTGTTACAGATACGCAGTATTTT

V: TRBV10-3
D: .
size: many
J: TRBJ2-5
CDR3: CAISEGGHQETQYF
DNA: TGTGCCATCAGTGAGGGGGGCCACCAAGAGACCCAGTACTTC

V: TRBV7-9
D: .
size: .
J: TRBJ2-2
CDR3: CASSLPAWGTGELFF
DNA: TGTGCCAGCAGCCTCCCGGCCTGGGGGACCGGGGAGCTGTTTTTT

V: TRBV19
D: .
size: many
J: TRBJ2-3
CDR3: CASSKSGLGANTQYF
DNA: TGTGCCAGTAGTAAATCAGGACTTGGCGCAAATACGCAGTATTTT

V: TRBV7-9
D: .
size: many
J: TRBJ1-5
CDR3: CASSLGRNQPQHF
DNA: TGTGCCAGCAGCTTAGGCCGCAATCAGCCCCAGCATTTT

V: TRBV6-1
D: .
size: many
J: TRBJ1-1
CDR3: CASSPRGPLDTEAFF
DNA: TGTGCCAGCAGTCCTCGGGGGCCCTTGGACACTGAAGCTTTCTTT